A selection of T cell receptor beta chains follows, all from one sample in a study of blood T cells in healthy people across ages. TCRdb redid the calling of the 5' RACE reads with MiXCR, one entry per CDR3 protein. The data show around 1,700,000 distinct CDR3 sequences, roughly 30% seen once. The sequencing input was blood. The origin of the receptors is a woman aged 25 to 39 in good health. Each CDR3 is given with its conserved first and last residue. Fields, in order: V gene, clone size, J gene, D gene, CDR3 DNA, CDR3 protein. D genes are given only for firm matches. Rows may omit the clone size; those that give it use once, few, many or a size class.

V: TRBV5-5
size: NA
J: TRBJ2-5
D: NA
DNA: TGTGCCAGCAGCGTGACCGGGACATCTGAAGAGACCCAGTACTTC
CDR3: CASSVTGTSEETQYF

V: TRBV28
size: NA
J: TRBJ2-5
D: TRBD2
DNA: TGTGCCAGCAGTTTGGTGCGGGGGGGGGCCCGCCGGGAGACCCAGTACTTC
CDR3: CASSLVRGGARRETQYF

V: TRBV5-1
size: few
J: TRBJ1-3
D: NA
DNA: TGCGCCAGCAGAGAAGGAGGTGGAAACACCATATATTTT
CDR3: CASREGGGNTIYF

V: TRBV6-1
size: many
J: TRBJ2-7
D: NA
DNA: TGTGCCAGCAGTGAAAACCGACTTCTATACGAGCAGTACTTC
CDR3: CASSENRLLYEQYF

V: TRBV5-1
size: NA
J: TRBJ2-7
D: NA
DNA: TGCGCCAGCAGCTTGGGCTCTTCAGCGGGCTACGAGCAGTACTTC
CDR3: CASSLGSSAGYEQYF

V: TRBV19
size: NA
J: TRBJ2-1
D: TRBD1
DNA: TGTGCCAGTACTGGACAGGGGACCGGTGAGCAGTTCTTC
CDR3: CASTGQGTGEQFF

V: TRBV5-1
size: NA
J: TRBJ2-5
D: TRBD2
DNA: TGCGCCAGCAGCTTGGCCCCTAGCGGGAGGCCCCTCCAAGAGACCCAGTACTTC
CDR3: CASSLAPSGRPLQETQYF

V: TRBV30
size: NA
J: TRBJ1-2
D: NA
DNA: TGTGCCTGGAGTCCTCGGGCCGATGGCTACACCTTC
CDR3: CAWSPRADGYTF

V: TRBV29-1
size: NA
J: TRBJ2-1
D: NA
DNA: TGCAGCGCTGTGGTGGCGGGACTGGCGGAGCAGTTCTTC
CDR3: CSAVVAGLAEQFF

V: TRBV25-1
size: many
J: TRBJ2-7
D: NA
DNA: TGTGCCAGCAGTGAATCGACCGGAATCTACGAGCAGTACTTC
CDR3: CASSESTGIYEQYF

V: TRBV7-9
size: few
J: TRBJ2-3
D: NA
DNA: TGTGCCAGCAGCTGGGTTAGCACAGATACGCAGTATTTT
CDR3: CASSWVSTDTQYF

V: TRBV30
size: NA
J: TRBJ2-6
D: TRBD1
DNA: TGTGCCTGGAGTAGGGGGCTCGCTGGGGCCAACGTCCTGACTTTC
CDR3: CAWSRGLAGANVLTF

V: TRBV7-9
size: few
J: TRBJ2-3
D: TRBD2
DNA: TGTGCCAGCGGACTAGCGGATAGCACAGATACGCAGTATTTT
CDR3: CASGLADSTDTQYF

V: TRBV7-2
size: NA
J: TRBJ1-2
D: NA
DNA: TGTGCCAGCAGCTCTGCACGGGCAGGCGGCACGGAGTCTGGCTACACCTTC
CDR3: CASSSARAGGTESGYTF

V: TRBV20-1
size: NA
J: TRBJ2-7
D: NA
DNA: TGCAGTGCGAGAGACAATTCCGTCTCCTACGAGCAGTACTTC
CDR3: CSARDNSVSYEQYF

V: TRBV2
size: few
J: TRBJ2-7
D: NA
DNA: TGTGCCAGCAAAAGGGAAAGGTCGTACGAGCAGTACTTC
CDR3: CASKRERSYEQYF

V: TRBV9
size: NA
J: TRBJ2-6
D: NA
DNA: TGTGCCAGCAGCCCTTACACAGGTTTCGGGGCCAACGTCCCGACTTTC
CDR3: CASSPYTGFGANVPTF

V: TRBV7-9
size: NA
J: TRBJ1-1
D: NA
DNA: TGTGCCAGCAGCCCGAAGCAGAACACTGAAGCTTTCTTT
CDR3: CASSPKQNTEAFF